The clone carrying this T cell receptor (beta chain) was counted many times. The CDR3 spans 11 residues. V was shortened by 6 bases and J by 2 bases, with 3 bases between the two germline ends. Per the germline V gene, CDR1 is SGHDT and CDR2 is YYEEEE. From the RT-PCR reads, TCRdb called clonotypes with MiXCR, one entry per CDR3 protein. Here the sample spans about 700,000 distinct CDR3 sequences, approximately 14% being singletons. Sequencing was carried out using memory CD4+ T cells from blood. The rearrangement uses TRBV5-6 and TRBJ2-1, with no clear D. The sequence derives from a female donor in good health, serving as a healthy control. The CDR3 DNA sequence: TGTGCCAGCACCACCTACAATGAGCAGTTCTTC. It yields the protein CASTTYNEQFF. The entire variable domain, with the rest obtained from reference TRBV5-6 and TRBJ2-1, is as follows: DAGVTQSPTHLIKTRGQQVTLRCSPKSGHDTVSWYQQALGQGPQFIFQYYEEEERQRGNFPDRFSGHQFPNYSSELNVNALLLGDSALYLCASTTYNEQFFGPGTRLTVL.